This T cell receptor beta chain was identified during a study of blood T cell repertoires in COVID-19. Participant ages covered roughly 18 to 89 years across 24 US areas. Clinical history as reported by participants underpinned cohort assignment. The study counted Cohort 3 donors as recovered given two negative PCRs, clearance, or symptom resolution. V shed 0 bases and J shed 3 bases, with 8 bases lying between them. CDR3 length: 14 residues. CDR1 is ENHRY, CDR2 SYGVKD, per germline. Per the authors' pipeline: Reference gene primer amplification gave nucleated cell count estimates. The data were produced by immunoSEQ multiplex PCR, yet TCRdb's version contains in-frame clones alone and is incomplete. D and trimming come from the DNA, and the V and J calls and clone size come from that table. The sample lists approximately 440,000 clones, 90% seen once, with approximately 0.65% in the top ten.

The chain carries TRBV10-3 and TRBJ1-1; maybe TRBD1 (5 bases). The TCR comes from a man aged 18 to 30 who had recovered from COVID-19. Sequenced: PBMCs or T cells enriched from blood (not recorded which). The CDR3 loop reads CAISESETDTEAFF. DNA for the CDR3: TGTGCCATCAGTGAGTCGGAGACAGACACTGAAGCTTTCTTT.